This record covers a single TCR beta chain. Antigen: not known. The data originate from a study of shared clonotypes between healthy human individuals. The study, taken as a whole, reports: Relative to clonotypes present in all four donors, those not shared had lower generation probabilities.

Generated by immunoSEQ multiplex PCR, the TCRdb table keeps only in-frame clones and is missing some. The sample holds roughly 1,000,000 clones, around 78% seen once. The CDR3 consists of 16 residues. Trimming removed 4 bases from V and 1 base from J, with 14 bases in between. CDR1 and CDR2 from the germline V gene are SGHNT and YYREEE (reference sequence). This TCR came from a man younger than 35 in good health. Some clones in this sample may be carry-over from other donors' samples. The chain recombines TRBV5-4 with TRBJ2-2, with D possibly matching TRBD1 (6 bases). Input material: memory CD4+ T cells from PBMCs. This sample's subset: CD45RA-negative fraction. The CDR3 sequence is CASSPSRDKNTGELFF. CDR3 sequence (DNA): TGTGCCAGCAGCCCTAGTCGGGACAAGAACACCGGGGAGCTGTTTTTT.